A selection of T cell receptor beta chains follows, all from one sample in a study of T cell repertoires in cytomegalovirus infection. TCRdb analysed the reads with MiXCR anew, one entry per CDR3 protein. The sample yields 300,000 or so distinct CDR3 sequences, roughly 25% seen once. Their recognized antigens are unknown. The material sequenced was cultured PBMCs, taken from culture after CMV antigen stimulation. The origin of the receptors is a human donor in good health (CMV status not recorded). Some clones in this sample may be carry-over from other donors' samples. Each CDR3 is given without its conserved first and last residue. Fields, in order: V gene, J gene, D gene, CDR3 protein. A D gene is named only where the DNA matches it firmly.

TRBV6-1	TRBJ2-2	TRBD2	ASSEEGVAGRVSGELF
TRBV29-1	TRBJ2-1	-	SVRDFIHNEQF
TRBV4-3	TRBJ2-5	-	ASSQEFPQDSQETQY
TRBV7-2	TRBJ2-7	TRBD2	ASSQTSGSPYEQY
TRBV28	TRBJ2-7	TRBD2	ASSRTSGRSYEQY
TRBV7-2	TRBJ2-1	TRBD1	ASSGRTGGYNEQF
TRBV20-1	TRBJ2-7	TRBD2	SAPRTSEQY
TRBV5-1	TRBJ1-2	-	ASSGWQVSDLPLGTIYGYT
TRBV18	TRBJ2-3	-	ASSEESGLRTRTDTQY
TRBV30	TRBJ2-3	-	AWSTTDTQY
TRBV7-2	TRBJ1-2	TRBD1	ASSHPPGQGYGYT
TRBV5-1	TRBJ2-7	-	ASSSNTGWGRMDEQY
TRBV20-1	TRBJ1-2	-	SATGGTDYGYT
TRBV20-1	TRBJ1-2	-	SARDVGMGTPV
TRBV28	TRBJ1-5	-	AALPPSMGENQPQH
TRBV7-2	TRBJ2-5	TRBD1	AITSGIPTGSQY
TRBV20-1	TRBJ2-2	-	SAKRPNTGELF
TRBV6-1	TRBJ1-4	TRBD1	ASSRSPGTGSANEKLF
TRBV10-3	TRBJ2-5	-	AISKLEQETQY
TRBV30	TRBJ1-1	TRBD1	AWRQRQGAYSEAF
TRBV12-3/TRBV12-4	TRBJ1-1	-	ASSFGQGGIGEAF
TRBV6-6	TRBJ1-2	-	ASIELTGNYGYT
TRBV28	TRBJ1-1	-	ASSSGQSPEAF
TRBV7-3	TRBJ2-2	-	ASSLWGRPNTGELF
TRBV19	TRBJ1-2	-	ASSTHDSVLHGYT
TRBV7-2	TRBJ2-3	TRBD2	ASTSRGAGTDTQY
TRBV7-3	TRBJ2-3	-	ASSQMASGTDTQY
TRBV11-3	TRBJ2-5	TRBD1	ASSQDGQGT
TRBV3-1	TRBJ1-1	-	ASGGANTEAF
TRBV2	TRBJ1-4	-	ASSRGHNEKLF
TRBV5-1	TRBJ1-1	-	ASSQGHPTEAF
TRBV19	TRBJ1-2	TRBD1	ASTPLGTGGFGYGYT
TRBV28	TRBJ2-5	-	ASSLLSAKLGETQY
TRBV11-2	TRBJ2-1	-	ASSRIDNEQF
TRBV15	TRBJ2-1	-	ATSIGYNEQF
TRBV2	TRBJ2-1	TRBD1	ASKTGWHNEQF
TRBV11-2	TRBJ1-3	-	ASSLVIGSSGNTIY
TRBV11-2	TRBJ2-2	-	ASSLNTGVGELF
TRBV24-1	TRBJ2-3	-	ATRDSRGTDTQY
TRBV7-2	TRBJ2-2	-	ASSSRGWRDIRANTGELF
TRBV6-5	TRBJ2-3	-	ASSYSRPDTQY
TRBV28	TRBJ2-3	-	ASSSPSGSTDTQY
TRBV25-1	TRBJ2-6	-	ASSAEISGANVLT
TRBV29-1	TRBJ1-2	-	SVEDDGVGYGYT
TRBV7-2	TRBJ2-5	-	ASSLTVQETQY
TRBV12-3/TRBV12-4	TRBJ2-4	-	ASSLTLRRDIQY
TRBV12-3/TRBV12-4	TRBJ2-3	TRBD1	ASSSGTGGHTDTQY
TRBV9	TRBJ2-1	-	ASRDGTNNEQF
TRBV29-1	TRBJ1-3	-	SVSQGQGNTIY
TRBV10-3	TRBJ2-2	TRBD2	AISVAGDPGELF
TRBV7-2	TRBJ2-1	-	ASSLLGDKSRRAYNEQF
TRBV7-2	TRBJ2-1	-	ASSLERTNEQF
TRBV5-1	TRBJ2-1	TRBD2	ASSLIGSTGDLAGGTNEQF
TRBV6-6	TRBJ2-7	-	ASSTRISYEQY
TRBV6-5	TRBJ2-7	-	ASSRSTGSPYEQY
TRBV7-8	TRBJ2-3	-	ASSLGSVASTDTQY
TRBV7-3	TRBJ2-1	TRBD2	ASSLLSGSWGKNEQF
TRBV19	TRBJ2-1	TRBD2	ASSQGGGSGYNEQF
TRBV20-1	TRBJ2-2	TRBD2	SAYFVGRDTGELF